This TCR beta chain was observed in a study of T cells after somatic rescue of genetic block. CDR3 length equals 14 residues. Germline lookup yields CDR1 SGHKS and CDR2 YYEKEE (reference sequence). V lost 4 bases and J lost 5; bases outside the gene matches: 6. The protocol was immunoSEQ multiplex PCR, while the TCRdb copy is restricted to in-frame clones and leaves out a portion. Of some 70,000 clones detected, more than 75% appear once; the ten largest clones hold approximately 2.7%. The TCR originated in a young man. Sequencing was done on a sample of peripheral blood mononuclear cells (PBMCs). V is TRBV5-5 and J is TRBJ2-5; 9 bases map to TRBD1. This CDR3 is CASSQTGGAETQYF. CDR3 sequence (DNA): TGTGCCAGCAGCCAAACAGGGGGCGCGGAGACCCAGTACTTC.